Given below is one T cell receptor beta chain in context. The antigen this receptor binds is unknown. No qualities accompany the bases; no much larger clone lies one base away. TCRbeta CDR3 regions were amplified from genomic DNA using the immunoSEQ Assay, a bias-controlled multiplex PCR. Per the source publication's procedure: Nucleated cell counts per sample were estimated from amplification of reference gene primers within the assay. Sequence reads were collapsed and filtered to measure the absolute abundance of every unique TCRbeta CDR3 rearrangement. For each sample, productive Simpson clonality was calculated as the square root of Simpson's diversity index over productive rearrangements. TCRdb took this table from immuneACCESS and kept in-frame rearrangements with V and J called. Such tables lack part of the clones; where checked against another copy, unresolved V genes explain under half of the gap, and the rest is unexplained. V and J calls and clone size follow that table, whereas D and trimming were derived from the DNA. In all, the sample holds around 700,000 clones, and more than 80% of those were seen once. Under 0.3% of the sample rests with the top ten.

This entry comes from a study of blood T cell repertoires in COVID-19 (dated by TCRdb to the early 2020s). About the full investigation: Collaborator samples came from the United States, Italy and Spain and covered acute and convalescent phases of COVID-19. The repertoires were released in a freely available public database intended as a resource for research on the immune response to SARS-CoV-2. Where available, HLA class I and class II types were obtained from metadata supplied by the sample provider rather than from assay-based typing. The material from the prospective study consisted of cDNA or gDNA derived from T cells, B-cell-depleted T cells, or PBMCs. The samples were drawn from the first 160 participants of the ongoing ImmuneRACE study and from 950 to 1,500 subjects provided by 6 global collaborators. Nearly every sample came with metadata listing a de-identified subject ID, COVID-19 status, age in years and sex. Deeply sampled blood TCRbeta repertoires from subjects exposed to, actively infected with, or recovered from COVID-19 were included in the dataset.

Overall study outcomes, separate from this receptor: The quantity of clinical and demographic metadata differed by source and by participant and was supplied without curation.

Whole blood was collected in K2EDTA tubes by collaborating institutions according to the institutions' own protocols. For TCRbeta analysis, collaborator samples were shipped as frozen whole blood, as isolated PBMCs, or as DNA extracted from either sample type. The CDR3 measures 15 amino acids from cysteine to phenylalanine. Just the 45-base CDR3 DNA is kept, in frame starting at base 1. According to the germline V gene, CDR1 reads SGDLS and CDR2 reads YYNGEE. Compared with germline, V lacks 1 base and J lacks 7 bases; bases without a gene match: 10. The TCR comes from a woman younger than 35 with acute or convalescent COVID-19. The sample consisted of peripheral blood. The chain links TRBV9 with TRBJ1-2; 7 bases in between match TRBD1. At the DNA level, the sequence is TGTGCCAGCAGCGTAAATCCCTGGGACAGCGGTGGCTACACCTTC. This is translated as CASSVNPWDSGGYTF.